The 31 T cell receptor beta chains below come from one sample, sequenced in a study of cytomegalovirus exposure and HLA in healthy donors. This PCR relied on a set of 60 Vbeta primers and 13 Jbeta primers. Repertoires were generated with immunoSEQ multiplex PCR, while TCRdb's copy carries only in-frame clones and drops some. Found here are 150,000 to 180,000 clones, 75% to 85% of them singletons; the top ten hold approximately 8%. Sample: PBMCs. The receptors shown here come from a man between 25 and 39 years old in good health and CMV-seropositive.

This CDR3 reads CASSLSSLGRSSYEQYF. The CDR3 bases are TGCGCCAGCAGCTTAAGCAGTCTGGGGAGGAGCTCCTACGAGCAGTACTTC. The J gene is TRBJ2-7, the V gene TRBV5-1; the D gene is possibly TRBD2 (6 bases). The CDR3 sequence is 17 residues long. Germline values: CDR1 SGHRS, CDR2 YFSETQ. V lost 2 bases to trimming and J lost 0 bases, with 18 bases between them.

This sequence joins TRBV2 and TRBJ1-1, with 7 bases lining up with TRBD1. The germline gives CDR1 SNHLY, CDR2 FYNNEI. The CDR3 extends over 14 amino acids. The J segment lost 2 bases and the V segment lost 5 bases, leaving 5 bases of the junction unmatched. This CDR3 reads CASSSGTANTEAFF. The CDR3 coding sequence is TGTGCCAGCAGTTCCGGGACAGCAAACACTGAAGCTTTCTTT.

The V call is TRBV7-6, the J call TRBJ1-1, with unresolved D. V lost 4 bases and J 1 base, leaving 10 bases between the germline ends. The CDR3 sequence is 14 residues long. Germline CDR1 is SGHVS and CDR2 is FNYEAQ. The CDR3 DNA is TGTGCCAGCAGCTCCGCTCCGCGGAACACTGAAGCTTTCTTT. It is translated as CASSSAPRNTEAFF. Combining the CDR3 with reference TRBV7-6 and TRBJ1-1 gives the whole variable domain GAGVSQSPRYKVTKRGQDVALRCDPISGHVSLYWYRQALGQGPEFLTYFNYEAQQDKSGLPNDRFSAERPEGSISTLTIQRTEQRDSAMYRCASSSAPRNTEAFFGQGTRLTVV.

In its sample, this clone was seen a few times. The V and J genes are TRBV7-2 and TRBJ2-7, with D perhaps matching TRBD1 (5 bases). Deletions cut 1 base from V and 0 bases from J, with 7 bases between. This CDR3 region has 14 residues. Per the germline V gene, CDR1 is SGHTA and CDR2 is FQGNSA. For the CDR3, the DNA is TGTGCCAGCAGCTTAGGCAGGGTCTCCTACGAGCAGTACTTC. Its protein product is CASSLGRVSYEQYF.

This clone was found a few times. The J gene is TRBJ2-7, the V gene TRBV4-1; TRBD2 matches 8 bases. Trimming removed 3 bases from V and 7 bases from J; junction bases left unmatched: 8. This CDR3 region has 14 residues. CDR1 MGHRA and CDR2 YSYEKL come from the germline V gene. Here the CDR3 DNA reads TGCGCCAGCAGCCATTCTGCGGGGGGTGTTGAGCAGTACTTC. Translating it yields CASSHSAGGVEQYF.

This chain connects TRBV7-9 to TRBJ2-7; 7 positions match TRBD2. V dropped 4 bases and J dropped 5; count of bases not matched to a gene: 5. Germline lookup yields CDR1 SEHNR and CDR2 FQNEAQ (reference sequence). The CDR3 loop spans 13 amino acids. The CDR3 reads CASSWGRADEQYF. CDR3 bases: TGTGCCAGCAGCTGGGGGAGGGCTGACGAGCAGTACTTC. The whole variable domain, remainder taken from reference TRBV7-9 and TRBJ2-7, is DTGVSQNPRHKITKRGQNVTFRCDPISEHNRLYWYRQTLGQGPEFLTYFQNEAQLEKSRLLSDRFSAERPKGSFSTLEIQRTEQGDSAMYLCASSWGRADEQYFGPGTRLTVT.

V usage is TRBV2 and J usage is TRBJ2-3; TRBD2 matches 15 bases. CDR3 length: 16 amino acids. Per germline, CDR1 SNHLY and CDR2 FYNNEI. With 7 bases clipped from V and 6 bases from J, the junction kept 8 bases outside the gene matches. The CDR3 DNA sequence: TGTGCCAGCACCCAGGGGACTAGCGGGAGGTTGGATACGCAGTATTTT. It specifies CASTQGTSGRLDTQYF.

CDR3 loop: CASSLRGGKETEAFF. The DNA of the CDR3 is TGTGCCAGCAGCTTAAGGGGAGGGAAGGAAACTGAAGCTTTCTTT. V usage is TRBV7-2 and J usage is TRBJ1-1; TRBD1 might be the D (5 bases). The CDR3 extends over 15 amino acids. Per germline, CDR1 SGHTA and CDR2 FQGNSA. V was cut by 2 bases and J by 5 bases, with 15 bases left in between. Combining the CDR3 with reference TRBV7-2 and TRBJ1-1 gives the whole variable domain GAGVSQSPSNKVTEKGKDVELRCDPISGHTALYWYRQSLGQGLEFLIYFQGNSAPDKSGLPSDRFSAERTGGSVSTLTIQRTQQEDSAVYLCASSLRGGKETEAFFGQGTRLTVV.

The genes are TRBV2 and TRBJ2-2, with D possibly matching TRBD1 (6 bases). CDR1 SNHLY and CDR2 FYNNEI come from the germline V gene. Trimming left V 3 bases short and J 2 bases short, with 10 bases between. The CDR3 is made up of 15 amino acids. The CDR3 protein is CASSEDSSNTGELFF. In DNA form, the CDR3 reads TGTGCCAGCAGTGAGGACAGCTCCAACACCGGGGAGCTGTTTTTT.

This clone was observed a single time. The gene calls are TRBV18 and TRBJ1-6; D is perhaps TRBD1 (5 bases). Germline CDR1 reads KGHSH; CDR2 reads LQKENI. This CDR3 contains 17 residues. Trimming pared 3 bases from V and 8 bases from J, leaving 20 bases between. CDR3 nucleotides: TGTGCCAGCTCACCCCGGCCACTTGGGGAAGGGGATTCACCCCTCCACTTT. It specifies CASSPRPLGEGDSPLHF.

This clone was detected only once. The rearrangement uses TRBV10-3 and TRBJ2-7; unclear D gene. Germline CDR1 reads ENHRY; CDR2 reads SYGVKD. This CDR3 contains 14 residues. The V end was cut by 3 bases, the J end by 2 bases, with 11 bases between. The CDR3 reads CAISDLTRTYEQYF. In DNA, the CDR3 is TGTGCCATCAGTGATCTAACTCGTACCTACGAGCAGTACTTC.

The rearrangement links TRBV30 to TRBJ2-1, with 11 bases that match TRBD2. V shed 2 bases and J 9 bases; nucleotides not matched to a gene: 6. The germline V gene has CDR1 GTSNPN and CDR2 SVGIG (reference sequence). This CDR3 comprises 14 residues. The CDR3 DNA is TGTGCCTGGAGTAGTAGCGGGAGGGCAATTGAGCAGTTCTTC. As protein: CAWSSSGRAIEQFF.

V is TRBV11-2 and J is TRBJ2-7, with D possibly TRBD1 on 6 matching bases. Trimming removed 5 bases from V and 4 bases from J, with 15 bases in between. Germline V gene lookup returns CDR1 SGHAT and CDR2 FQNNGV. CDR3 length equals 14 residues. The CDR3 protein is CASSRGHRAYEQYF. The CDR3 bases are TGTGCCAGCAGCCGAGGACACAGGGCATACGAGCAGTACTTC.

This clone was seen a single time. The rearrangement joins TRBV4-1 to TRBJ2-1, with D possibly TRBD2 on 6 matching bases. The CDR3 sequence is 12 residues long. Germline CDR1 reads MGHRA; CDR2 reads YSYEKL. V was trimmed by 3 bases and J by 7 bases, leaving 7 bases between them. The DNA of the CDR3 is TGCGCCAGCAGCCAGGCGGGGAATGAGCAGTTCTTC. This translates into CASSQAGNEQFF.

Here the CDR3 reads CASSPSSGGATGTEAFF. CDR3 bases: TGTGCCAGCAGCCCCTCCTCCGGGGGGGCGACGGGCACTGAAGCTTTCTTT. The chain couples TRBV9 to TRBJ1-1; a possible D gene is TRBD1 (6 bases). Germline CDR1 SGDLS, CDR2 YYNGEE. This CDR3 contains 17 residues. Trimming stripped 4 bases from V and 4 bases from J, with 23 bases between.

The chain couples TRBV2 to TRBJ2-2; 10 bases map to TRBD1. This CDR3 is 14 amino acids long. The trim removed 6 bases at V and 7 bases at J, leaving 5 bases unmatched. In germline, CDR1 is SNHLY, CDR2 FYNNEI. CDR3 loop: CASRVTGGVGELFF. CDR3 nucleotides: TGTGCCAGCAGGGTGACAGGGGGCGTCGGGGAGCTGTTTTTT.

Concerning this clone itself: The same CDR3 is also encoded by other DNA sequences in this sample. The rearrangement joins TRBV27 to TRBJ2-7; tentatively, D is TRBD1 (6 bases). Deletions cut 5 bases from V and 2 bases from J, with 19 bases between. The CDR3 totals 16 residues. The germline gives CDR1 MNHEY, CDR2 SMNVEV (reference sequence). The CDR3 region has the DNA TGTGCCAGCAGTCCTGGGACATTCGGGCCTGCCTACGAGCAGTACTTC. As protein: CASSPGTFGPAYEQYF.

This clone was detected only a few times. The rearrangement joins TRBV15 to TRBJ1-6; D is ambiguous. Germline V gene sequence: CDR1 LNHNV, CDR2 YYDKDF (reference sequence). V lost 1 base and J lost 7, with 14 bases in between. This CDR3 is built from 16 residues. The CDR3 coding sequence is TGTGCCACCAGCAGAGTGCACGGGGTGAGGAATTCACCCCTCCACTTT. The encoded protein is CATSRVHGVRNSPLHF.

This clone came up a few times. CDR3 sequence: CASGFAGGSYEQYF. The CDR3 nucleotides read TGTGCTAGTGGCTTTGCAGGGGGCTCCTACGAGCAGTACTTC. The rearrangement links TRBV12-5 to TRBJ2-7; 7 bases map to TRBD1. This CDR3 is 14 amino acids long. The V segment lost 6 bases and the J segment 0 bases; nucleotides outside the gene matches: 5. CDR1 and CDR2 (germline): LGHNT, FRNRAP.

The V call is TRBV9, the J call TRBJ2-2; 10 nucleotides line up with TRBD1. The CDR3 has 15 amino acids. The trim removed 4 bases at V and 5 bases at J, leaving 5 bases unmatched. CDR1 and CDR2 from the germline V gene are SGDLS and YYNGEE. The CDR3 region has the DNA TGTGCCAGCAGCACTTGGGGACAGGGGACCGGGGAGCTGTTTTTT. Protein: CASSTWGQGTGELFF.

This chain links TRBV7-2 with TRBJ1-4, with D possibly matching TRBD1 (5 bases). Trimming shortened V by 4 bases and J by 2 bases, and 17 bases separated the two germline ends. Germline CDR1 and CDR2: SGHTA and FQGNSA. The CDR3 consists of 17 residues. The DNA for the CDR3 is TGTGCCAGCAGCTCGGGGGGGGGAGTGGGGACTAATGAAAAACTGTTTTTT. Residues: CASSSGGGVGTNEKLFF.

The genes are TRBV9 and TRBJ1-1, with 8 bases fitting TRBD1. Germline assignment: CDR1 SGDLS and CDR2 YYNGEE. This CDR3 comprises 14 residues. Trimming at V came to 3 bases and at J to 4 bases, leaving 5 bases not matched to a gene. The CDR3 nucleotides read TGTGCCAGCAGCGGGGACAGGATCGGCACTGAAGCTTTCTTT. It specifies CASSGDRIGTEAFF.

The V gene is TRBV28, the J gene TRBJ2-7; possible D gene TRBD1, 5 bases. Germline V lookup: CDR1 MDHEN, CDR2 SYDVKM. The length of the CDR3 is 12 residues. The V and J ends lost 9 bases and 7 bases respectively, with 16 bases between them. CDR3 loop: CASHKGAGEQYF. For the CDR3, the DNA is TGTGCCAGTCATAAAGGGGCAGGGGAGCAGTACTTC.

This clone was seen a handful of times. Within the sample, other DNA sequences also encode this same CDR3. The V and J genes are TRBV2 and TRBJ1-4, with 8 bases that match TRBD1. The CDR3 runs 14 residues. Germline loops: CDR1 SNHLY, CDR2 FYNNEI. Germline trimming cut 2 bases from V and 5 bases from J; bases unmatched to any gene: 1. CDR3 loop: CASSERTGNEKLFF. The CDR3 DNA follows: TGTGCCAGCAGTGAACGGACAGGGAATGAAAAACTGTTTTTT.

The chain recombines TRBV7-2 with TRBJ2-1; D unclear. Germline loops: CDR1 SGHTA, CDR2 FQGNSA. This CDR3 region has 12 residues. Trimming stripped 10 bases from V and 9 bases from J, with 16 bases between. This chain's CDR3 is CATRPGSREQFF. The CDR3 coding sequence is TGTGCCACGCGACCAGGATCCCGTGAGCAGTTCTTC.

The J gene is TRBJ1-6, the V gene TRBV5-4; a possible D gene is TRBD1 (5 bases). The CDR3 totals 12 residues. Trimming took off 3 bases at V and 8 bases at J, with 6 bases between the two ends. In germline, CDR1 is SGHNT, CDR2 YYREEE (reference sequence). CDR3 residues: CASSSGDSPLHF. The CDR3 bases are TGTGCCAGCAGCTCGGGGGATTCACCCCTCCACTTT.

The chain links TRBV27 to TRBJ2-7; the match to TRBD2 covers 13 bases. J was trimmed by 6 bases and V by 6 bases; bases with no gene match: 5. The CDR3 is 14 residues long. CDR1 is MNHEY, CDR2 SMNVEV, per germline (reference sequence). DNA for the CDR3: TGTGCCAGCAGCCGAGGGACTAGCGGGATCGAGCAGTACTTC. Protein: CASSRGTSGIEQYF.

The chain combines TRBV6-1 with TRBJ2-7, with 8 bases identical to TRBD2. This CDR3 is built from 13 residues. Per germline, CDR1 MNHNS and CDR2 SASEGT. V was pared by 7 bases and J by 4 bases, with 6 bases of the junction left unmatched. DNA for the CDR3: TGTGCCAGCAATTTGCGGGAGGAGTACGAGCAGTACTTC. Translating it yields CASNLREEYEQYF.

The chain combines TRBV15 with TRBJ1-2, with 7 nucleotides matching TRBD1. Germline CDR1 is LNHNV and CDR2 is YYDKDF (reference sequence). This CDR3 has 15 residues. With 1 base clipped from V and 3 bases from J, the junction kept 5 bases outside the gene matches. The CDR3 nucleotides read TGTGCCACCAGCAGAGCGGCTGGACAGGACTATGGCTACACCTTC. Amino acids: CATSRAAGQDYGYTF.

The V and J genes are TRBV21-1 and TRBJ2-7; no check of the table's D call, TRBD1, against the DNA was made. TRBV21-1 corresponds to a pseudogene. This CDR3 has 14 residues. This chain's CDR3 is CASSPRDSPDEQYF. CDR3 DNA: TGTGCCAGCAGCCCGAGGGACAGTCCAGACGAGCAGTACTTC.

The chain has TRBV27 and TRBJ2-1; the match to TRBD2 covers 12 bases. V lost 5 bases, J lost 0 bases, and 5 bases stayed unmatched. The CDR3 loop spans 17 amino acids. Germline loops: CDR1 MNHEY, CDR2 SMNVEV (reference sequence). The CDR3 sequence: CASSPWTSGASYNEQFF. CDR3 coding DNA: TGTGCCAGCAGTCCTTGGACTAGCGGGGCCTCCTACAATGAGCAGTTCTTC.